The rows below give T cell receptor beta chains drawn from one sample of a study of technical replicates of blood from several donors. The table came from immunoSEQ multiplex PCR; TCRdb's copy has only in-frame clones and leaves some out. The profile shows approximately 75,000 clones, more than 90% of them singletons. The sequenced sample was T cells isolated from PBMCs. The receptor set was obtained from a human donor in good health. CDR3s include the opening cysteine and the closing phenylalanine or tryptophan. The D gene is left open where the match is weak. A row's size may be missing; if present it is once, few, many or a size class.

v_gene	d_gene	abundance	j_gene	CDR3nt	CDR3aa
TRBV5-1	NA	NA	TRBJ2-6	TGCGCCAGCAGCCGAAGGACAGCTGGGGCCAACGTCCTGACTTTC	CASSRRTAGANVLTF
TRBV6-5	NA	NA	TRBJ1-1	TGTGCCAGCAGCTGGGGACTCGGAATTGAAGCTTTCTTT	CASSWGLGIEAFF
TRBV5-1	TRBD2	NA	TRBJ2-5	TGCGCCAGCAGCTTTAGCGGGAGACGAGAGACCCAGTACTTC	CASSFSGRRETQYF
TRBV2	NA	NA	TRBJ1-2	TGTGCCAGCAGTGGGACACGGCCCTATGGCTACACCTTC	CASSGTRPYGYTF
TRBV4-2	TRBD1	NA	TRBJ1-1	TGTGCCAGCAGCCAGATGACAGGGATCATGAACACTGAAGCTTTCTTT	CASSQMTGIMNTEAFF
TRBV19	NA	NA	TRBJ2-3	TGTGCCAGTAGTTCGTCCGCAGGGGATACGCAGTATTTT	CASSSSAGDTQYF
TRBV28	TRBD1	NA	TRBJ1-1	TGTGCCAGCAGTTCGCCCTGGGGGGACAGGGCGAACACTGAAGCTTTCTTT	CASSSPWGDRANTEAFF
TRBV4-1	TRBD2	NA	TRBJ2-1	TGCGCCAGCAGCCCTACTAGCGGGAGTCCACAGTTCTTC	CASSPTSGSPQFF
TRBV19	NA	once	TRBJ1-5	TGTGCCATCAAGGGGCGAGGCAATCAGCCCCAGCATTTT	CAIKGRGNQPQHF
TRBV11-3	NA	NA	TRBJ2-1	TGTGCCAGCGCTCGGTTATGGGCAGACAATGAGCAGTTCTTC	CASARLWADNEQFF